The entry below describes one TCR beta chain. The data derive from a study of T cell changes during pregnancy in multiple sclerosis. TCRdb keeps only in-frame clones here, not all; method: immunoSEQ multiplex PCR. The sample shows 35,000 to 50,000 clones, roughly 92% of them seen only once. Deletions cut 6 bases from V and 3 bases from J, with 12 bases between. Germline-derived CDR1 and CDR2 are MNHNY and SVGAGI (reference sequence). The CDR3 length is 13 residues. The sample in question was CD4+ T cells from peripheral blood mononuclear cells, obtained in the first trimester of pregnancy. The TCR originated in a female donor with multiple sclerosis, enrolled in a pregnancy study. The gene calls are TRBV6-6 and TRBJ2-7; tentatively, D is TRBD2 (6 bases). The CDR3 DNA follows: TGTGCCAGCAGCCGACTCGGGAGCTACGAGCAGTACTTC. Amino acid sequence: CASSRLGSYEQYF.